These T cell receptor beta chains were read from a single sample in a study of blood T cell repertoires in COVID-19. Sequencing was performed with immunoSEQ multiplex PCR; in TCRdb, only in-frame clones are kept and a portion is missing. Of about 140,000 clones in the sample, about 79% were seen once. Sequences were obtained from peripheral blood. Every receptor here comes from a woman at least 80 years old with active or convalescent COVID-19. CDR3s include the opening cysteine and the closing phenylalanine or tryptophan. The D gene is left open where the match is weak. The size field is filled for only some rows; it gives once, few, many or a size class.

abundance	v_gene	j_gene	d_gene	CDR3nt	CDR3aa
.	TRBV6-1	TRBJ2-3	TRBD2	TGTGCCAGCAGTGCCCTAGCGGGGTGGGTGCCAGATACGCAGTATTTT	CASSALAGWVPDTQYF
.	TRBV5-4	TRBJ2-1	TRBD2	TGTGCCAGCAGCCCCAAGACTAGCGGGGGGGCCTATGAGCAGTTCTTC	CASSPKTSGGAYEQFF
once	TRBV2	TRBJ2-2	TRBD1	TGTGCCATCACACAGGGACAGTTAAACACCGGGGAGCTGTTTTTT	CAITQGQLNTGELFF
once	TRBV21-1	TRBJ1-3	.	TGTGCCAGCAGCATTAGGGAGGACAGGGGACGCTCTGGAAACACCATATATTTT	CASSIREDRGRSGNTIYF
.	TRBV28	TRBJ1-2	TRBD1	TGTGCCAGCTGGACAGGGGGCGTTCGTGGCTACACCTTC	CASWTGGVRGYTF
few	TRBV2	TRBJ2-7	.	TGTGCCAGCAGTGAGGCGGGGGCAACCTACGAGCAGTACTTC	CASSEAGATYEQYF
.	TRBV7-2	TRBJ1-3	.	TGTGCCAGCAGCCCCGGACAGTTCTCCTCTGGAAACACCATATATTTT	CASSPGQFSSGNTIYF
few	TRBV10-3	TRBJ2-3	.	TGTGCCATCAGTGGACAGGGCACAGATACGCAGTATTTT	CAISGQGTDTQYF
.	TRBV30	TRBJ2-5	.	TGTGCCTGGAGTTCGACCCGGGGATCTCAAGAGACCCAGTACTTC	CAWSSTRGSQETQYF
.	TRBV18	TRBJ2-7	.	TGTGCCAGCTCACCGTCCTCGTACGAGCAGTACTTC	CASSPSSYEQYF
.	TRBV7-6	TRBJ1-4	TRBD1	TGTGCCAGCAGCATCCGGACAGGCCCAGGGGAAAAACTGTTTTTT	CASSIRTGPGEKLFF
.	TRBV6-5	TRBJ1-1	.	TGTGCCAGCAGTCCCGCCGGGAGAAGGAACACTGAAGCTTTCTTT	CASSPAGRRNTEAFF
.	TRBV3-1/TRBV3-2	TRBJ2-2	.	TGTGCCAGCAGCCAAGCTTACACCGGGGAGCTGTTTTTT	CASSQAYTGELFF
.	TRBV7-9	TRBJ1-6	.	TGTGCCAGCAGCCCGACAGAGTCTAATTCACCCCTCCACTTT	CASSPTESNSPLHF
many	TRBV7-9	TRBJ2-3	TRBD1	TGTGCCAGCAGCGGCCCCGGGACAGGGTCAACAGATACGCAGTATTTT	CASSGPGTGSTDTQYF
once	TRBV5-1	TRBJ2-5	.	TGCGCCAGCAGCTTGGCTATTTACGAGACCCAGTACTTC	CASSLAIYETQYF
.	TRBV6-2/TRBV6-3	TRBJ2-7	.	TGTGCCAGCAGTTACTCAGGTTCGGGGAACGAGCAGTACTTC	CASSYSGSGNEQYF